The T cell receptor beta chain described here comes from a study of immune evolution from preneoplasia to lung adenocarcinoma. Patients had resection in Japan or China between about 2013 and 2018. V was clipped by 3 bases and J by 3 bases; unmatched bases: 9. Germline values: CDR1 SGHDT, CDR2 YYEEEE. This CDR3 region has 17 residues. Study-level results: Top clone frequencies peaked in normal lung, apparently declining through invasive adenocarcinoma.

On this clone itself: Antigen specificity is unknown.

Sequencing was performed with immunoSEQ multiplex PCR; in TCRdb, only in-frame clones are kept and a portion is missing. Here the sample spans about 14,000 clones, approximately 80% being singletons. The source of this sequence is a person between 60 and 80 years old with lung adenocarcinoma. The J gene is TRBJ2-2, the V gene TRBV5-6; 9 bases match TRBD1. Sequenced material: FFPE minimally invasive lung adenocarcinoma tissue. The CDR3 reads CASSSLRGQGDTGELFF. DNA for the CDR3: TGTGCCAGCAGCTCACTTCGGGGACAGGGTGACACCGGGGAGCTGTTTTTT.